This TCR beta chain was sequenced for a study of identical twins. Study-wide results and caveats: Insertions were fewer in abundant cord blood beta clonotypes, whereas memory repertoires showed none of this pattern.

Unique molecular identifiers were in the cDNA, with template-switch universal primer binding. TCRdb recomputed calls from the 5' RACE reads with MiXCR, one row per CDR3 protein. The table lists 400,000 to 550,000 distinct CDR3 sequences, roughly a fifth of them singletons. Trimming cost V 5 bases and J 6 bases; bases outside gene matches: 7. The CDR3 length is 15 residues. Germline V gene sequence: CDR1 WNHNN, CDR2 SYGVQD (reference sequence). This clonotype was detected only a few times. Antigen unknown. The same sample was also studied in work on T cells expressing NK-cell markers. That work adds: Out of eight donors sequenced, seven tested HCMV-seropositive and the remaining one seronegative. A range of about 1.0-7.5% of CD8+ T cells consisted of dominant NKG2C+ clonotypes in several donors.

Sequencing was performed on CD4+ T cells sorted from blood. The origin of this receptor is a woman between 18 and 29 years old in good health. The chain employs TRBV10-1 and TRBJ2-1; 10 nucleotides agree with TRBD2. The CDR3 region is CASSKSGRGSNEQFF. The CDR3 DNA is TGCGCCAGCAGTAAGAGCGGGAGGGGGTCCAATGAGCAGTTCTTC.